These 8 T cell receptor beta chains were all obtained from the same sample, sequenced in a study of shared clonotypes between healthy human individuals. Assay used: immunoSEQ multiplex PCR; TCRdb lists only in-frame clones, some missing. The sample has roughly 500,000 clones; over 70% are singletons. Sequencing was done on a sample of PBMCs. The origin of the receptors is a woman in her forties in good health. Some clones in this sample may be carry-over from other donors' samples.

This chain connects TRBV7-3 to TRBJ2-7; 13 bases agree with TRBD2. This CDR3 has 17 residues. Germline trimming cut 1 base from V and 2 bases from J; bases unmatched to any gene: 5. Germline V gene data show CDR1 as SGHTA and CDR2 as FQGTGA. The CDR3 nucleotides read TGTGCCAGCAGCTTAAAACATGGGACTAGCGGGACCTACGAGCAGTACTTC. This gives the protein CASSLKHGTSGTYEQYF.

The chain is built from TRBV5-1 and TRBJ1-1, with TRBD1 as a possible D gene (5 bases). The germline CDR1 and CDR2 sequences are SGHRS and YFSETQ. The CDR3 has 14 residues. The V end was cut by 2 bases, the J end by 5 bases, with 13 bases between. The CDR3 DNA follows: TGCGCCAGCAGCTTAGGGCAGGGAGGGACTGAAGCTTTCTTT. This translates into CASSLGQGGTEAFF.

A remark on this clone: It is likely a read error: a sequence one base away is far more abundant. Other DNA sequences in the same sample also yield this CDR3. The V gene is TRBV9, the J gene TRBJ2-7; the match to TRBD1 covers 7 bases. After removal of 0 bases from V and 4 bases from J, the junction contained 4 bases not matched to a gene. This CDR3 is 14 amino acids long. Per germline, CDR1 SGDLS and CDR2 YYNGEE. The CDR3 region is CASSVGGQSYEQYF. In DNA form, the CDR3 reads TGTGCCAGCAGCGTAGGGGGACAGTCATACGAGCAGTACTTC.

As for this clone: Just one base apart from a much larger clone, this may be a read error. V is TRBV7-9 and J is TRBJ2-3; D might be TRBD1 or TRBD2, each matching 5 bases. Trimming took off 4 bases at V and 6 bases at J, with 14 bases between the two ends. This CDR3 contains 14 residues. Germline CDR1 reads SEHNR; CDR2 reads FQNEAQ (reference sequence). The CDR3 nucleotides are TGTGCCAGCAGCTCAGGTGGGACGTGGGATACGCAGTATTTT. It specifies CASSSGGTWDTQYF.

The V call is TRBV4-1, the J call TRBJ2-7, with 8 bases lining up with TRBD2. V gave up 1 base and J gave up 4 bases; unmatched junction bases: 9. Germline CDR1 and CDR2: MGHRA and YSYEKL. The CDR3 is 16 residues long. Written as DNA, the CDR3 is TGCGCCAGCAGCCAAGGGGCTCGCGGGAGGAGGTACGAGCAGTACTTC. Protein: CASSQGARGRRYEQYF.

This chain uses TRBV18 with TRBJ1-2; weak D call: TRBD1 (5 bases). V gave up 2 bases and J gave up 5 bases, with 12 bases separating them. Germline V CDR1 and CDR2: KGHSH, LQKENI. The CDR3 consists of 14 residues. CDR3 nucleotides: TGTGCCAGCTCACCAGGTCAACAGGCGTATGGCTACACCTTC. This sequence encodes CASSPGQQAYGYTF.

The chain joins TRBV28 to TRBJ1-2; D gene ambiguous. Germline CDR1 MDHEN, CDR2 SYDVKM. V gave up 5 bases and J gave up 4 bases, with 14 bases separating them. The CDR3 is 14 amino acids. The CDR3 DNA reads as TGTGCCAGCAGTACCCAAGGTGACTTCTATGGCTACACCTTC. This translates into CASSTQGDFYGYTF.

V is TRBV7-8 and J is TRBJ2-6; 9 bases align to TRBD1. The CDR3 loop spans 19 amino acids. From germline, CDR1 is SGHVS and CDR2 FQNEAQ. The V gene end was trimmed by 5 bases and the J gene end by 1 base; junction bases not matched to a gene: 12. The CDR3 sequence: CASSPSPDRGGSGANVLTF. CDR3 bases: TGTGCCAGCAGCCCGTCCCCGGACAGGGGCGGGTCTGGGGCCAACGTCCTGACTTTC.